This is a list of T cell receptor beta chains from one sample in a study of radiation and T cells in renal cell carcinoma. Some clones are missing from TCRdb's copy, which holds only in-frame ones; the method was immunoSEQ multiplex PCR. The sample contains 150,000 to 200,000 clones, about nine tenths of which appear only once. The input for sequencing was blood, taken from a patient whose treatment included radiotherapy and nephrectomy. Source of these receptors: a woman in her 50s with renal cell carcinoma. Both conserved end residues are part of each CDR3. D genes are given only for firm matches. Some rows mark clone size as missing; the rest say once, few, many or name a class of expanded clone.

.,TRBV11-2,.,TRBJ2-7,CASSSNSKEQYF,TGTGCCAGCAGCTCCAACTCTAAGGAGCAGTACTTC
.,TRBV11-2,.,TRBJ2-3,CASSFSTDTQYF,TGTGCCAGCAGCTTTAGCACAGATACGCAGTATTTT
.,TRBV18,.,TRBJ2-7,CASSLTPKGAGAYEQYF,TGTGCCAGCTCCTTGACACCTAAAGGGGCCGGGGCCTACGAGCAGTACTTC
.,TRBV9,.,TRBJ2-1,CASSVGGDYYNEQFF,TGTGCCAGCAGCGTAGGTGGAGACTACTACAATGAGCAGTTCTTC
TRBD2,TRBV5-4,few,TRBJ2-2,CASSLGLAGGRGELFF,TGTGCCAGCAGCCTGGGCCTAGCGGGGGGGCGCGGGGAGCTGTTTTTT
.,TRBV7-9,.,TRBJ1-3,CASSLFQGTGNTIYF,TGTGCCAGCAGCTTATTTCAGGGGACTGGAAACACCATATATTTT
.,TRBV9,.,TRBJ2-1,CASSIRDISYNEQFF,TGTGCCAGCAGCATAAGGGACATCTCCTACAATGAGCAGTTCTTC
.,TRBV7-8,.,TRBJ1-2,CASSPLYGYTF,TGTGCCAGCAGCCCCCTCTATGGCTACACCTTC
.,TRBV5-5,.,TRBJ2-1,CASSLVGQEQFF,TGTGCCAGCAGCTTGGTGGGACAAGAGCAGTTCTTC
.,TRBV5-1,.,TRBJ2-7,CASTPSGRGDEQYF,TGCGCCAGCACCCCCTCCGGCAGGGGGGACGAGCAGTACTTC
.,TRBV6-1,.,TRBJ2-1,CASTPGHNEQFF,TGTGCCAGCACCCCCGGCCACAATGAGCAGTTCTTC
TRBD2,TRBV5-5,.,TRBJ2-1,CASSLSAGGLGYNEQFF,TGTGCCAGCAGCTTATCAGCGGGGGGGCTGGGTTACAATGAGCAGTTCTTC
.,TRBV2,.,TRBJ2-2,CASSVQGYTGELFF,TGTGCCAGCAGTGTTCAGGGGTACACCGGGGAGCTGTTTTTT
.,TRBV9,.,TRBJ2-3,CASSGGSTDTQYF,TGTGCCAGCAGTGGGGGGAGCACAGATACGCAGTATTTT
.,TRBV19,.,TRBJ1-2,CASSIRTRNGYTF,TGTGCCAGTAGTATCCGCACAAGGAATGGCTACACCTTC
TRBD1,TRBV29-1,.,TRBJ2-7,CSVWGDRGYEQYF,TGCAGCGTCTGGGGGGACAGGGGTTACGAGCAGTACTTC
TRBD2,TRBV6-6,.,TRBJ2-1,CASRGLAGRHYNEQFF,TGTGCCAGCAGAGGACTAGCGGGGCGTCACTACAATGAGCAGTTCTTC
TRBD1,TRBV7-6,.,TRBJ2-5,CASRRFGTGEETQYF,TGTGCCAGCAGGAGGTTCGGGACAGGAGAAGAGACCCAGTACTTC
.,TRBV11-2,.,TRBJ1-1,CASSFSPRDEAFF,TGTGCCAGCAGCTTTAGTCCCCGTGATGAAGCTTTCTTT
.,TRBV6-5,.,TRBJ2-7,CASSARGRHEQYF,TGTGCCAGCAGTGCCAGGGGTAGGCACGAGCAGTACTTC
TRBD1,TRBV4-1,.,TRBJ1-4,CASSPTAQGQPNEKLFF,TGCGCCAGCAGCCCTACTGCCCAGGGACAGCCTAATGAAAAACTGTTTTTT
.,TRBV29-1,.,TRBJ2-7,CSVWTERTYEQYF,TGCAGCGTCTGGACAGAGAGAACCTACGAGCAGTACTTC
TRBD2,TRBV5-4,.,TRBJ2-7,CASSLVFLAGNTYEQYF,TGTGCCAGCAGCTTGGTGTTTCTAGCGGGCAATACCTACGAGCAGTACTTC
.,TRBV6-5,few,TRBJ1-2,CASSPEGGGYTF,TGTGCCAGCAGTCCGGAGGGCGGTGGCTACACCTTC
.,TRBV23-1,.,TRBJ2-7,CASPHREGISYEQYF,TGCGCCAGTCCCCACCGGGAAGGGATCTCCTACGAGCAGTACTTC
TRBD1,TRBV7-9,.,TRBJ2-7,CASSPHPRQGPYEQYF,TGTGCCAGCAGCCCTCATCCTAGACAGGGACCCTACGAGCAGTACTTC
.,TRBV7-9,.,TRBJ1-6,CATRRGQEGNSPLHF,TGTGCCACCCGACGTGGGCAGGAGGGTAATTCACCCCTCCACTTT
.,TRBV5-8,.,TRBJ1-4,CASRREKLFF,TGTGCCAGCAGGCGGGAAAAACTGTTTTTT
.,TRBV6-1,.,TRBJ2-3,CASSGRGGSTDTQYF,TGTGCCAGCAGTGGGCGCGGGGGCAGCACAGATACGCAGTATTTT
.,TRBV5-6,.,TRBJ1-1,CASSLGPLGGNTEAFF,TGTGCCAGCAGCTTGGGGCCCTTAGGGGGGAACACTGAAGCTTTCTTT
TRBD1,TRBV7-9,.,TRBJ1-5,CASSVGTGGAQPQHF,TGTGCCAGCAGCGTCGGGACAGGCGGTGCCCAGCCCCAGCATTTT
.,TRBV12-1,.,TRBJ1-5,CASSFVSSDGANQPQHF,TGTGCCAGCAGCTTTGTGTCGTCCGACGGGGCCAATCAGCCCCAGCATTTT
.,TRBV19,.,TRBJ1-2,CASSIGLMGYGYTF,TGTGCCAGTAGTATCGGGCTTATGGGCTATGGCTACACCTTC
.,TRBV29-1,.,TRBJ1-2,CSVLGQTYGYTF,TGCAGCGTTCTGGGGCAGACCTATGGCTACACCTTC
.,TRBV12-5,.,TRBJ2-3,CASGPGQSTDTQYF,TGTGCTAGTGGCCCCGGACAGAGCACAGATACGCAGTATTTT
TRBD2,TRBV15,.,TRBJ2-2,CATSQRSGLVVGELFF,TGTGCCACCAGTCAGAGGAGCGGACTAGTAGTCGGGGAGCTGTTTTTT
TRBD1,TRBV10-3,.,TRBJ1-1,CAISDSGQGATEAFF,TGTGCCATCAGTGATTCGGGACAGGGGGCTACTGAAGCTTTCTTT
TRBD2,TRBV19,.,TRBJ2-5,CASAPSRTSGQETQYF,TGTGCCAGCGCACCCTCCCGGACTAGCGGACAAGAGACCCAGTACTTC
.,TRBV10-3,.,TRBJ1-1,CAIRTDMNTEAFF,TGTGCCATAAGGACAGATATGAACACTGAAGCTTTCTTT
.,TRBV4-1,.,TRBJ2-7,CASRRGLGSSYEQYF,TGCGCCAGCAGGCGCGGACTCGGCAGCAGTTACGAGCAGTACTTC
TRBD2,TRBV19,.,TRBJ2-3,CASSTQGAGGRYTQYF,TGTGCCAGTAGTACCCAGGGAGCGGGGGGGCGTTATACGCAGTATTTT
.,TRBV11-2,.,TRBJ1-2,CASSQNTNRNGYTF,TGTGCCAGCAGCCAAAACACTAACAGGAATGGCTACACCTTC
.,TRBV28,.,TRBJ1-1,CASSPREGELAEAFF,TGTGCCAGCAGTCCCCGTGAAGGGGAGTTAGCTGAAGCTTTCTTT
.,TRBV18,.,TRBJ1-5,CASSPGVQQPQHF,TGTGCCAGCTCACCAGGGGTACAACAGCCCCAGCATTTT
.,TRBV7-2,.,TRBJ1-2,CASSLGIEEGHNYGYTF,TGTGCCAGCAGCTTAGGGATCGAGGAGGGCCACAACTATGGCTACACCTTC
TRBD1,TRBV19,.,TRBJ1-1,CASSSGTAEAFF,TGTGCCAGTAGTAGCGGGACAGCGGAAGCTTTCTTT
.,TRBV6-5,.,TRBJ1-2,CASSKQSILGYGYTF,TGTGCCAGCAGCAAACAGTCAATCCTTGGCTATGGCTACACCTTC
.,TRBV2,once,TRBJ2-5,CASSRTDLETQYF,TGTGCCAGCAGTCGGACAGACTTGGAGACCCAGTACTTC
TRBD1,TRBV25-1,.,TRBJ1-3,CASSSNRGDSGNTIYF,TGTGCCAGCAGTTCCAACAGGGGTGATTCTGGAAACACCATATATTTT
.,TRBV4-1,.,TRBJ2-1,CASSQVPTGFMKWFF,TGCGCCAGCAGCCAAGTCCCGACAGGCTTTATGAAATGGTTCTTC
.,TRBV18,few,TRBJ2-3,CASSPMGLGTDTQYF,TGTGCCAGCTCACCGATGGGTCTCGGCACAGATACGCAGTATTTT
.,TRBV4-2,once,TRBJ2-1,CASSPDGGGPYNEQFF,TGTGCCAGCAGCCCTGATGGTGGGGGCCCTTACAATGAGCAGTTCTTC
.,TRBV7-9,.,TRBJ2-7,CASSSNIYEQYF,TGTGCCAGCAGCTCGAACATCTACGAGCAGTACTTC
.,TRBV4-1,once,TRBJ2-3,CASSQENRGTDTQYF,TGCGCCAGCAGCCAAGAAAATCGGGGCACAGATACGCAGTATTTT
.,TRBV5-1,.,TRBJ2-6,CASSLAASGANVLTF,TGCGCCAGCAGCTTAGCGGCCTCTGGGGCCAACGTCCTGACTTTC